The 14 T cell receptor beta chains given below trace back to one sample, sequenced in a study of control samples from healthy donors and cancer patients. Profiled with immunoSEQ multiplex PCR; TCRdb holds only in-frame clones, not every one. This table holds 40,000 to 55,000 clones, 91% found once. Sequencing was done on a sample of PBMCs. The origin of the receptors is a woman aged 40 to 50 with head and neck cancer.

The rearrangement links TRBV7-3 to TRBJ2-1; the match to TRBD2 covers 10 bases. The CDR3 is made up of 14 amino acids. Per germline, CDR1 SGHTA and CDR2 FQGTGA. With V trimmed by 2 bases and J by 10 bases, 5 bases remained unmatched. The CDR3 DNA reads TGTGCCAGCAGCTTACTAGCGGGAGTGAGCGAGCAGTTCTTC. Translated, it gives CASSLLAGVSEQFF.

The chain employs TRBV5-5 and TRBJ2-2; unclear D gene. This CDR3 spans 14 amino acids. V was shortened by 4 bases and J by 0 bases, with 7 bases between the two germline ends. Germline-derived CDR1 and CDR2 are SGHKS and YYEKEE (reference sequence). The CDR3 DNA follows: TGTGCCAGCAGCCTAGGCCCGAACACCGGGGAGCTGTTTTTT. This gives the protein CASSLGPNTGELFF. Using reference TRBV5-5 and TRBJ2-2 for the parts outside the CDR3, the full variable domain is DAGVTQSPTHLIKTRGQQVTLRCSPISGHKSVSWYQQVLGQGPQFIFQYYEKEERGRGNFPDRFSARQFPNYSSELNVNALLLGDSALYLCASSLGPNTGELFFGEGSRLTVL.

V and J are TRBV6-5 and TRBJ1-2, with D maybe TRBD1 (6 bases). Deletions cut 9 bases from V and 4 bases from J, with 12 bases between. CDR1 is MNHEY, CDR2 SVGAGI, per germline. CDR3 length: 12 residues. In DNA form, the CDR3 reads TGTGCCAGTGGACAGATGATCTATGGCTACACCTTC. Its translation: CASGQMIYGYTF.

This chain joins TRBV3-1 (or the pseudogene TRBV3-2) and TRBJ2-7; 7 bases match TRBD2. CDR1 is LGHDT and CDR2 is YNNKEL in the germline V gene (reference sequence). This CDR3 spans 11 amino acids. The trim removed 4 bases at V and 6 bases at J, leaving 0 bases unmatched. CDR3 sequence reads: CASSRGGEQYF. CDR3 nucleotide sequence: TGTGCCAGCAGCCGGGGGGGCGAGCAGTACTTC.

The chain has TRBV19 and TRBJ1-1; D gene uncertain. CDR3 length equals 14 residues. Trimming removed 6 bases at V and 5 bases at J, with 16 bases between. Germline loops: CDR1 LNHDA, CDR2 SQIVND (reference sequence). The CDR3 region has the DNA TGTGCCAGTAGCGACTCACTTAGCAGGACTGAAGCTTTCTTT. This sequence encodes CASSDSLSRTEAFF. Full variable domain (rest looked up from reference TRBV19 and TRBJ1-1): DGGITQSPKYLFRKEGQNVTLSCEQNLNHDAMYWYRQDPGQGLRLIYYSQIVNDFQKGDIAEGYSVSREKKESFPLTVTSAQKNPTAFYLCASSDSLSRTEAFFGQGTRLTVV.

The chain links TRBV4-1 to TRBJ2-7; D ambiguous. CDR1 is MGHRA, CDR2 YSYEKL, per germline. The CDR3 is 16 residues long. V dropped 0 bases and J dropped 2 bases, with 14 bases sitting between them. The CDR3 loop reads CASSQDVRSGPYEQYF. In nucleotides, the CDR3 is TGCGCCAGCAGCCAAGATGTCCGTTCCGGCCCCTACGAGCAGTACTTC.

The chain employs TRBV3-1 (or the pseudogene TRBV3-2) and TRBJ2-5; 7 bases line up with TRBD1. The CDR3 is made up of 16 amino acids. The germline CDR1 and CDR2 sequences are LGHDT and YNNKEL (reference sequence). V trimming: 1 base; J trimming: 3 bases; junction bases outside the gene matches: 8. The chain's CDR3 is CASSQAPFDREETQYF. The CDR3 DNA is TGTGCCAGCAGCCAAGCCCCCTTCGACAGGGAAGAGACCCAGTACTTC.

This clone was observed a single time. The chain is built from TRBV30 and TRBJ1-2; TRBD1 is a possible D gene (6 bases). Germline CDR1 is GTSNPN and CDR2 is SVGIG (reference sequence). The CDR3 is 12 amino acids. Trimming pared 2 bases from V and 6 bases from J, leaving 10 bases between. Here the CDR3 reads CAWSLTGNGYTF. CDR3 bases: TGTGCCTGGAGTCTAACAGGGAATGGCTACACCTTC.

The V and J genes are TRBV29-1 and TRBJ2-7; TRBD2 is a possible D gene (6 bases). CDR3 length: 11 residues. V was cut by 6 bases and J by 6 bases, with 12 bases left in between. Germline-derived CDR1 and CDR2 are SQVTM and ANQGSEA. As DNA, the CDR3 is TGCAGCGTAGGAGGGGATGTCGAGCAGTACTTC. Residues: CSVGGDVEQYF.

The chain uses TRBV7-9 and TRBJ1-2, with unresolved D. Germline CDR1 is SEHNR and CDR2 is FQNEAQ (reference sequence). Trimming cost V 2 bases and J 2 bases, with 12 bases left between them. The CDR3 is 15 residues long. CDR3 loop: CASSLSLLSNYGYTF. As DNA, the CDR3 is TGTGCCAGCAGCTTATCGCTCCTGTCAAACTATGGCTACACCTTC.

J is TRBJ2-1 and V is TRBV6-6; D is unclear. CDR3 size: 13 residues. The germline V and J ends were trimmed by 2 bases and 6 bases, with 8 bases remaining between them. Per the germline V gene, CDR1 is MNHNY and CDR2 is SVGAGI (reference sequence). CDR3: CASSYQAGNEQFF. In DNA, the CDR3 is TGTGCCAGCAGTTACCAAGCAGGCAATGAGCAGTTCTTC.

The CDR3 DNA is TGCGCCAGCAGTCGGACAGGGGGCGGAGATACGCAGTATTTT. This translates into CASSRTGGGDTQYF. The chain recombines TRBV10-1 with TRBJ2-3, with TRBD1 identical over 11 bases. In germline, CDR1 is WNHNN, CDR2 SYGVQD (reference sequence). There are 14 residues in the CDR3. V dropped 5 bases and J dropped 5; count of bases not matched to a gene: 3.

The chain joins TRBV5-1 to TRBJ2-1, with 9 nucleotides matching TRBD2. The CDR3 has 17 residues. With 0 bases clipped from V and 0 bases from J, the junction kept 4 bases outside the gene matches. Germline V gives CDR1 SGHRS, CDR2 YFSETQ. CDR3 loop: CASSLVAGDYSYNEQFF. The CDR3 coding sequence is TGCGCCAGCAGCTTGGTAGCGGGAGACTACTCCTACAATGAGCAGTTCTTC. Together with reference TRBV5-1 and TRBJ2-1, the CDR3 gives the full variable domain: KAGVTQTPRYLIKTRGQQVTLSCSPISGHRSVSWYQQTPGQGLQFLFEYFSETQRNKGNFPGRFSGRQFSNSRSEMNVSTLELGDSALYLCASSLVAGDYSYNEQFFGPGTRLTVL.

This clone was observed once. The chain employs TRBV5-1 and TRBJ2-1; 9 bases are a match to TRBD1. Germline V gene lookup returns CDR1 SGHRS and CDR2 YFSETQ. V was pared by 4 bases and J by 13 bases, with 12 bases of the junction left unmatched. CDR3 length equals 14 residues. As DNA, the CDR3 is TGCGCCAGCAGCCCCACGGGACAGGGCGGGGTACAGTTCTTC. It codes for CASSPTGQGGVQFF.